One and the same sample provided the 9 T cell receptor beta chains below, sequenced in a study of response to subunit inactivated influenza vaccine (dated by TCRdb to between 2018 and 2020). Receptor amplification or capture employed RT-PCR. Reads for this sample came from an Illumina HiSeq 2500. Starting from the raw public reads, TCRdb applied fastp trimming at Q25, assembled clones with MiXCR and retained in-frame beta chains. Rows matching on CDR3 protein sequence are summarized as one entry with the most common DNA and genes. Here the sample has about 500,000 distinct CDR3 sequences; approximately 15% occur a single time. The top ten constitute over 2.5% of the sample. Material: CD4+ T cells sorted from PBMCs, obtained less than 25 months after vaccination. The source of these receptors is a man between 50 and 75 years old who received an inactivated influenza vaccine. Donor details come from another sample of the same person, matched by shared clones.

This clonotype was found a few times. The V gene is TRBV14, the J gene TRBJ2-5; D unresolved. This CDR3 region has 13 residues. Germline V gene lookup returns CDR1 SGHDN and CDR2 FVKESK. V was shortened by 3 bases and J by 4 bases, with 9 bases between the two germline ends. In DNA form, the CDR3 reads TGTGCCAGCAGCCACCTCCTAGGAGAGACCCAGTACTTC. It yields the protein CASSHLLGETQYF.

The genes are TRBV6-2 or TRBV6-3 and TRBJ2-1; D is uncertain. CDR1 and CDR2 (germline): MNHEY, SVGEGT. The V end lost 0 bases, the J end lost 8 bases, and 2 bases lay between the germline ends. CDR3 length: 11 residues. The CDR3 reads CASSYSYEQFF. CDR3 coding DNA: TGTGCCAGCAGTTACTCGTATGAGCAGTTCTTC.

This clonotype was counted a few times. This chain connects TRBV4-2 to TRBJ1-2; 8 positions agree with TRBD1. V shed 0 bases, J shed 6 bases, and the junction held 6 bases outside the gene matches. Per germline, CDR1 LGHNA and CDR2 YNFKEQ. This CDR3 region has 15 residues. In DNA, the CDR3 is TGTGCCAGCAGCCAAGAGCAGGGGGCTCGAAATGGCTACACCTTC. It specifies CASSQEQGARNGYTF.

The chain carries TRBV7-9 and TRBJ2-2, with a possible D match to TRBD2 (6 bases). Germline values: CDR1 SEHNR, CDR2 FQNEAQ (reference sequence). Trimming stripped 5 bases from V and 6 bases from J, with 19 bases between. This CDR3 comprises 16 residues. CDR3 sequence reads: CASSMPGLRRAGELFF. CDR3 bases: TGTGCCAGCAGCATGCCGGGACTCCGAAGGGCCGGGGAGCTGTTTTTT.

The J gene is TRBJ2-3, the V gene TRBV5-6; D is ambiguous. Trimming cost V 4 bases and J 5 bases, with 14 bases left between them. Per the germline V gene, CDR1 is SGHDT and CDR2 is YYEEEE. This CDR3 region has 14 residues. DNA for the CDR3: TGTGCCAGCAGCCTGGTTCTTTCTGGAGATACGCAGTATTTT. Translation: CASSLVLSGDTQYF.

In this sample, this clonotype turned up many times. V usage is TRBV29-1 and J usage is TRBJ2-5; D unclear. V shed 4 bases and J shed 4 bases, with 7 bases lying between them. CDR1 and CDR2 from the germline V gene are SQVTM and ANQGSEA. The CDR3 has 11 residues. The CDR3 region is CSVVPGETQYF. The CDR3, as DNA: TGCAGCGTTGTGCCCGGAGAGACCCAGTACTTC.

This clonotype was seen more than once but under ten times. This chain connects TRBV11-2 to TRBJ1-1, with 7 bases aligning to TRBD1. With V trimmed by 4 bases and J by 0 bases, 8 bases remained unmatched. Per germline, CDR1 SGHAT and CDR2 FQNNGV. This CDR3 spans 16 amino acids. CDR3 nucleotide sequence: TGTGCCAGCAGCTCCCCCAGGGGGGGGTTGAACACTGAAGCTTTCTTT. This translates into CASSSPRGGLNTEAFF.

The chain uses TRBV4-3 and TRBJ2-2; no clear D. CDR1 LGHNA and CDR2 YSLEER come from the germline V gene. V was shortened by 0 bases and J by 2 bases, with 10 bases between the two germline ends. This CDR3 contains 16 residues. Written as DNA, the CDR3 is TGCGCCAGCAGCCAAGACTTCGGCAGAAACACCGGGGAGCTGTTTTTT. It codes for CASSQDFGRNTGELFF.

The genes are TRBV20-1 and TRBJ2-5, with D perhaps assigned TRBD1 or TRBD2 (6 bases each). The V and J ends lost 5 bases and 2 bases respectively, with 18 bases between them. The germline CDR1 and CDR2 sequences are DFQATT and SNEGSKA (reference sequence). The CDR3 is 15 amino acids. Here the CDR3 reads CSAGRRAGEQETQYF. CDR3 DNA sequence: TGCAGTGCTGGCCGGAGGGCAGGGGAACAAGAGACCCAGTACTTC.